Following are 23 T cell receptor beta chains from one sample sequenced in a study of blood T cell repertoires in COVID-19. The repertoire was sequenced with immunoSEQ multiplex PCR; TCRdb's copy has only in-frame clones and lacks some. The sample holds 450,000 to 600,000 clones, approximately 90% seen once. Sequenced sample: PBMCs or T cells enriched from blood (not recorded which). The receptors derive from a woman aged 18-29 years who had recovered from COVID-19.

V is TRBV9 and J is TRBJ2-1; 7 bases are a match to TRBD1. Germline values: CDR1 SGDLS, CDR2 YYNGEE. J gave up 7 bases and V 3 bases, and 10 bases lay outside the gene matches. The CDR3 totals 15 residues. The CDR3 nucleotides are TGTGCCAGCAGCGCGACAGGGTCCGGGGTAAATGAGCAGTTCTTC. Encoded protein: CASSATGSGVNEQFF.

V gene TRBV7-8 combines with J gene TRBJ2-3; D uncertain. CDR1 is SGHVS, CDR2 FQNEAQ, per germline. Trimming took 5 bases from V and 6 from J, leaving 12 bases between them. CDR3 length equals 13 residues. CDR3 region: CASSPTVRDTQYF. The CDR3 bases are TGTGCCAGCAGCCCTACCGTTCGGGATACGCAGTATTTT. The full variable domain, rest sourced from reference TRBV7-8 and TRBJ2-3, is GAGVSQSPRYKVAKRGQDVALRCDPISGHVSLFWYQQALGQGPEFLTYFQNEAQLDKSGLPSDRFFAERPEGSVSTLKIQRTQQEDSAVYLCASSPTVRDTQYFGPGTRLTVL.

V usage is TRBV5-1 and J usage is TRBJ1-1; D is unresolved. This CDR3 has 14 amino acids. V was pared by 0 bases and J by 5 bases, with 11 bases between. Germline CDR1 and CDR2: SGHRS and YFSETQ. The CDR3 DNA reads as TGCGCCAGCAGCTTGGGCCCTAGTGAAACTGAAGCTTTCTTT. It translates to CASSLGPSETEAFF.

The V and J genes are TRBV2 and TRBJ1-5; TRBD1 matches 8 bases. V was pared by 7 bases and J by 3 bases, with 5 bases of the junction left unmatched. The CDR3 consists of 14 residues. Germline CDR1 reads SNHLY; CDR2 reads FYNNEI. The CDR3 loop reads CASKETGDNQPQHF. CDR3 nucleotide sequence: TGTGCCAGCAAGGAGACAGGGGACAATCAGCCCCAGCATTTT.

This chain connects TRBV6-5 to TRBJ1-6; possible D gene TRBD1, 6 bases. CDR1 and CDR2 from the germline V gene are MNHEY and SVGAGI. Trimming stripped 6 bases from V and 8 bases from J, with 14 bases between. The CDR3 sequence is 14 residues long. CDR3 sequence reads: CASRNSPGDSPLHF. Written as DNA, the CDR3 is TGTGCCAGCAGAAACAGTCCAGGGGATTCACCCCTCCACTTT.

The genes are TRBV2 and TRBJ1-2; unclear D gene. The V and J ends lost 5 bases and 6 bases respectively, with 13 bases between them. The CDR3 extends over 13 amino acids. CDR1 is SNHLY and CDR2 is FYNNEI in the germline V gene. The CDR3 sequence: CASSPGRSHGYTF. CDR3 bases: TGTGCCAGCAGTCCAGGAAGATCCCATGGCTACACCTTC.

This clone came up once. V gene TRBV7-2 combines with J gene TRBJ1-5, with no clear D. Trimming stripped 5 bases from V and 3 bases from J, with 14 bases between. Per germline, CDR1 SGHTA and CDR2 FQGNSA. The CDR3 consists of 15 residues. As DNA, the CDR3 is TGTGCCAGCAGCCTCGTATCGGGTTTCAATCAGCCCCAGCATTTT. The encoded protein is CASSLVSGFNQPQHF. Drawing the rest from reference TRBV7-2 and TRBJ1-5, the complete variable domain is GAGVSQSPSNKVTEKGKDVELRCDPISGHTALYWYRQSLGQGLEFLIYFQGNSAPDKSGLPSDRFSAERTGGSVSTLTIQRTQQEDSAVYLCASSLVSGFNQPQHFGDGTRLSIL.

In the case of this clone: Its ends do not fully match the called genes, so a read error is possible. CDR3 in amino acids: CASSPYVEGTDTQYF. The CDR3 nucleotides are TGTGCTAGCAGCCCCTACGTAGAAGGCACAGATACGCAGTATTTT. J is TRBJ2-3 and V is TRBV7-7; D gene uncertain. The CDR3 extends over 15 amino acids. Germline-derived CDR1 and CDR2 are SSHAT and FNYEAQ (reference sequence).

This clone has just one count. CDR3 coding DNA: TGTGCCAGCAGCTCGGCGGGGGGGCCAATCACAGATACGCAGTATTTT. Encoded protein: CASSSAGGPITDTQYF. The rearrangement uses TRBV5-4 and TRBJ2-3, with 9 bases aligning to TRBD2. Trimming at V came to 3 bases and at J to 2 bases, leaving 7 bases not matched to a gene. Germline CDR1 and CDR2: SGHNT and YYREEE (reference sequence). The CDR3 runs to 16 residues.

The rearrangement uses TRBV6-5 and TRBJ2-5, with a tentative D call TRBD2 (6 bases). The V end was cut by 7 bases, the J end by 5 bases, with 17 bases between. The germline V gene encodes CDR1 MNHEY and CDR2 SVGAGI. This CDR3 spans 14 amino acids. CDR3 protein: CASTRGSARETQYF. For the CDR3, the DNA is TGTGCCAGCACCCGGGGGAGCGCCAGGGAGACCCAGTACTTC.

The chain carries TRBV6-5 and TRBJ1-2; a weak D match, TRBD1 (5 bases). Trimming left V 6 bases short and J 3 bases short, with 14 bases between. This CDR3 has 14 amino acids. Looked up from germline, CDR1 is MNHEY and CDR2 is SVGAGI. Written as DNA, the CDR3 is TGTGCCAGCAGGGGAGGGGAGGAGTACTATGGCTACACCTTC. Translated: CASRGGEEYYGYTF.

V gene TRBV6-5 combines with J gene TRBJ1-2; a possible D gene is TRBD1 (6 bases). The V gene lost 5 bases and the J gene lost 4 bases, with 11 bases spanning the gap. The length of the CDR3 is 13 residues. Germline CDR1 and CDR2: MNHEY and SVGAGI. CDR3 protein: CASSRTASYGYTF. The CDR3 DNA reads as TGTGCCAGCAGTCGGACAGCGAGCTATGGCTACACCTTC.

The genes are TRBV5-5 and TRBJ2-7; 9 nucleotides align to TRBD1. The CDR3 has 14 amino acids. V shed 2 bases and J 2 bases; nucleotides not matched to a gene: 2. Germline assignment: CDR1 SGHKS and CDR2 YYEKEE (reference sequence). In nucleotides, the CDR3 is TGTGCCAGCAGCTTAAGGACAGGGGCCTACGAGCAGTACTTC. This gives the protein CASSLRTGAYEQYF.

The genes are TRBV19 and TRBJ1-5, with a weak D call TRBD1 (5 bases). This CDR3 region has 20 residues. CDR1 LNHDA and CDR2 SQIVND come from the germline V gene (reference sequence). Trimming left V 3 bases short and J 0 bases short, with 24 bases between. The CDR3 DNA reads TGTGCCAGTAGTATCACCGGCGAGTCCCGGAGGGGATATAGCAATCAGCCCCAGCATTTT. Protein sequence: CASSITGESRRGYSNQPQHF.

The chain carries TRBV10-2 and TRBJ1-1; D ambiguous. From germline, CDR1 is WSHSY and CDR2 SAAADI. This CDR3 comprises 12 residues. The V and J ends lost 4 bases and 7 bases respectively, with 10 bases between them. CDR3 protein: CASSVREGEAFF. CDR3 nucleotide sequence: TGCGCCAGCAGTGTGCGGGAAGGTGAAGCTTTCTTT.

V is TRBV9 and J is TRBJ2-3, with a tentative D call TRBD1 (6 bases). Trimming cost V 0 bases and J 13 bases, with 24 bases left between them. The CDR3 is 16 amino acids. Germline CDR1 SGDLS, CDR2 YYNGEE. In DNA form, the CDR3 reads TGTGCCAGCAGCGTAGAGTCAGGGGCACCTTTGGGGCATGAGTATTTT. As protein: CASSVESGAPLGHEYF.

CDR3 DNA sequence: TGTGCCTTCCTACTAGGGACAGTAAACACTGAAGCTTTCTTT. It specifies CAFLLGTVNTEAFF. The chain employs TRBV30 and TRBJ1-1; 7 bases are shared with TRBD1. Germline V gene data show CDR1 as GTSNPN and CDR2 as SVGIG (reference sequence). V gave up 7 bases and J gave up 2 bases; unmatched junction bases: 10. The CDR3 has 14 residues.

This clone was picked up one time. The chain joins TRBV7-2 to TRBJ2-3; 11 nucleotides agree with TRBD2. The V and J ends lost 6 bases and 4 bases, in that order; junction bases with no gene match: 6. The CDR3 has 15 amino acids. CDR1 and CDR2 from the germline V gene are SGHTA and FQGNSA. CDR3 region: CASSPSGGLADTQYF. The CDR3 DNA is TGTGCCAGCAGTCCTAGCGGGGGGTTAGCAGATACGCAGTATTTT. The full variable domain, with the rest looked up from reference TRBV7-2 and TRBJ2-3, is GAGVSQSPSNKVTEKGKDVELRCDPISGHTALYWYRQSLGQGLEFLIYFQGNSAPDKSGLPSDRFSAERTGGSVSTLTIQRTQQEDSAVYLCASSPSGGLADTQYFGPGTRLTVL.

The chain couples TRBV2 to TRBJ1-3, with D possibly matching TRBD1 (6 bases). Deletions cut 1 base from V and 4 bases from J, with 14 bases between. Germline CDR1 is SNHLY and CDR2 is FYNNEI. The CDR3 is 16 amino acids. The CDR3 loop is CASSEGDHREGNTIYF. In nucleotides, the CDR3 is TGTGCCAGCAGTGAAGGTGATCACAGGGAAGGAAACACCATATATTTT.

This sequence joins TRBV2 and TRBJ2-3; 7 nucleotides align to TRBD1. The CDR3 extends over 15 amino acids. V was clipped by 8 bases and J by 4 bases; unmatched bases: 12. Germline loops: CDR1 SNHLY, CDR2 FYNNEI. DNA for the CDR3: TGTGCCAGCCTATATTTAGACAGGGCCGCAGATACGCAGTATTTT. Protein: CASLYLDRAADTQYF.

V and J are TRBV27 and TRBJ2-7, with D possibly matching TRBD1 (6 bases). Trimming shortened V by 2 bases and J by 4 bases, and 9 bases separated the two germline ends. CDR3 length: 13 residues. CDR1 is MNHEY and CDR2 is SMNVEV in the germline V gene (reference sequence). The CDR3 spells CASSLPDRYEQYF. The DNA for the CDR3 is TGTGCCAGCAGTTTACCGGACAGATACGAGCAGTACTTC.

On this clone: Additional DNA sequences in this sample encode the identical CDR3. CDR3 sequence (DNA): TGTGCCAGCAGTTTGTCGGCAGATACGCAGTATTTT. Amino acid sequence: CASSLSADTQYF. V gene TRBV12-3 or TRBV12-4 combines with J gene TRBJ2-3; D not certain. This CDR3 is 12 amino acids long. Trimming shortened V by 3 bases and J by 4 bases, and 5 bases separated the two germline ends.

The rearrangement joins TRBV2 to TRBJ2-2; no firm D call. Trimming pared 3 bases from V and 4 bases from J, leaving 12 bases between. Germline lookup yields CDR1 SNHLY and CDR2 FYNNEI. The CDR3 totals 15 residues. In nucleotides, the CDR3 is TGTGCCAGCAGTGAGGGTCCGGCAGGCACCGGGGAGCTGTTTTTT. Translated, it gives CASSEGPAGTGELFF.